The clone carrying this T cell receptor beta chain was counted a few times. Antigen: not known. Arm-PCR of CDR3 regions and iRepertoire HTBI primers were used to build TCR beta libraries. TCRdb recomputed calls from the multiplex PCR reads with MiXCR, one row per CDR3 protein. The sample records under 250,000 distinct CDR3 sequences, around 21% being singletons. Time point denoted: newly diagnosed GD, antithyroid drugs for less than 3 months. PBMCs were the source of the RNA used for TCR sequencing. The data were obtained in a study of regulatory T cells in long-lasting Graves disease. Overall study results and limits: Persistent Graves' disease cases displayed lower TCR diversity than newly diagnosed ones. There were preferences for TRBV28, TRBJ1-2 and TRBJ2-5 in persistent disease.

CDR1 MNHEY and CDR2 SVGEGT come from the germline V gene. The J segment lost 5 bases and the V segment lost 5 bases, leaving 9 bases of the junction unmatched. The CDR3 runs to 16 residues. The V call is TRBV6-2 or TRBV6-3, the J call TRBJ2-7; the match to TRBD2 covers 13 bases. This specimen was peripheral blood mononuclear cells (PBMCs), taken at new diagnosis, from a patient treated with antithyroid drugs. This clonotype was obtained from a female donor with Graves disease. The CDR3: CASSTGLAGVKDEQYF. The DNA for the CDR3 is TGTGCCAGCAGTACAGGACTAGCGGGAGTGAAGGACGAGCAGTACTTC.